The rows below give T cell receptor beta chains drawn from one sample of a study of T cells after posttransplantation cyclophosphamide. Here immunoSEQ multiplex PCR was the method, and the copy in TCRdb shows in-frame clones only, minus some. The sample has about 5,900 clones; about four fifths are singletons. The source material was CD4+ T cells sorted from blood, sampled 350 to 390 days after allogeneic stem cell transplant with posttransplant cyclophosphamide. Source of these receptors: a male patient aged 50 or older who received an allogeneic stem cell transplant from a related donor and was CMV-positive. The T cells may come from the graft donor. CDR3s include the opening cysteine and the closing phenylalanine or tryptophan. The D gene is left open where the match is weak. Clone size is stated in some rows and not others, as once, few, many or a class when expanded.

TRBJ2-7 NA TRBV30 13 few CAWGVQGINEQYF TGTGCCTGGGGTGTACAGGGAATCAACGAGCAGTACTTC
TRBJ2-4 TRBD1 TRBV7-2 15 NA CASRGGTGSRNIQYF TGTGCCAGCAGGGGCGGGACAGGATCCAGAAACATTCAGTACTTC
TRBJ2-7 TRBD1 TRBV19 12 NA CASRDRGYEQYF TGTGCCAGCCGGGACAGGGGTTACGAGCAGTACTTC
TRBJ2-2 NA TRBV11-2 14 few CASSFEQNTGELFF TGTGCCAGCAGCTTTGAACAGAACACCGGGGAGCTGTTTTTT
TRBJ2-3 TRBD2 TRBV6-6 14 NA CATQRGVSTDTQYF TGTGCCACCCAGCGGGGGGTCAGCACAGATACGCAGTATTTT
TRBJ1-1 NA TRBV29-1 14 NA CSVEVQTGYTEAFF TGCAGCGTTGAAGTTCAAACAGGGTACACTGAAGCTTTCTTT
TRBJ2-5 NA TRBV20-1 11 NA CSARRVETQYF TGCAGTGCTCGCCGGGTGGAGACCCAGTACTTC
TRBJ1-2 TRBD1 TRBV18 14 NA CASSDGTGGFGYTF TGTGCCAGCTCCGACGGGACAGGAGGGTTTGGCTACACCTTC
TRBJ2-1 TRBD2 TRBV7-2 15 NA CASSQGTSTGNEQFF TGTGCCAGCAGCCAAGGGACTAGCACGGGCAATGAGCAGTTCTTC
TRBJ1-5 NA TRBV19 12 NA CASSYLNQPQHF TGTGCCAGTAGTTATCTGAATCAGCCCCAGCATTTT
TRBJ1-4 NA TRBV6-5 13 NA CASRTTPNEKLFF TGTGCCAGCAGAACAACCCCTAATGAAAAACTGTTTTTT
TRBJ2-7 NA TRBV20-1 11 NA CSAVSSYEQYF TGCAGTGCTGTTAGTAGCTACGAGCAGTACTTC
TRBJ2-7 TRBD1 TRBV14 17 NA CASSHSGEYRGRRRQYF TGTGCCAGCAGCCACTCGGGAGAATACAGGGGGCGAAGAAGGCAGTACTTC
TRBJ1-1 NA TRBV5-1 13 once CASIRGGTSITFF TGCGCCAGCATACGAGGCGGGACGAGTATAACTTTCTTT
TRBJ2-7 NA TRBV2 14 NA CAIHPVRSSYEQYF TGTGCCATCCACCCTGTGAGGAGCTCCTACGAGCAGTACTTC
TRBJ2-1 TRBD1 TRBV27 17 NA CASSLPPGQGARNEQFF TGTGCCAGCAGTTTACCACCGGGACAGGGGGCGCGTAATGAGCAGTTCTTC
TRBJ2-7 TRBD1 TRBV2 14 few CASSVLRGPDEQYF TGTGCCAGCAGTGTGCTTAGGGGGCCAGACGAGCAGTACTTC
TRBJ1-1 NA TRBV10-1 12 NA CASRGEGTEAFF TGCGCCAGCAGAGGAGAGGGAACTGAAGCTTTCTTT
TRBJ2-1 TRBD1 TRBV5-1 15 NA CASSGRTGPYNEQFF TGCGCCAGCAGCGGACGGACAGGGCCCTACAATGAGCAGTTCTTC
TRBJ2-5 NA TRBV6-6 14 once CASSYAGPQETQYF TGTGCCAGCAGTTACGCGGGACCCCAAGAGACCCAGTACTTC
TRBJ2-3 TRBD2 TRBV30 16 NA CAWTPGLAGAGDTQYF TGTGCCTGGACCCCGGGACTAGCGGGAGCAGGAGATACGCAGTATTTT
TRBJ1-1 TRBD1 TRBV5-8 17 NA CASSLHLGTGRNTEAFF TGTGCCAGCAGCTTGCACCTGGGGACAGGGAGGAACACTGAAGCTTTCTTT
TRBJ2-7 NA TRBV21-1 14 NA CASSPDRGLHEQYF TGTGCCAGCAGCCCTGACAGGGGGCTGCACGAGCAGTACTTC
TRBJ2-1 TRBD2 TRBV11-3 15 few CASSREVREGNEQFF TGTGCCAGCAGCCGAGAGGTGCGGGAGGGGAATGAGCAGTTCTTC
TRBJ2-3 TRBD2 TRBV7-9 15 NA CASSSGLAGTDTQYF TGTGCCAGCAGCTCGGGACTAGCGGGCACAGATACGCAGTATTTT
TRBJ2-1 TRBD2 TRBV6-6 15 few CASKIAGGPHNEQFF TGTGCCAGCAAAATAGCGGGGGGGCCTCACAATGAGCAGTTCTTC
TRBJ1-2 NA TRBV7-6 13 NA CASSSYTGNGYTF TGTGCCAGCAGCTCATACACAGGGAACGGCTACACCTTC
TRBJ1-2 NA TRBV5-1 14 NA CASSLMAQAIGYTF TGCGCCAGCAGCTTGATGGCCCAGGCTATTGGCTACACCTTC
TRBJ2-1 TRBD2 TRBV4-2 21 few CASSQASGRRGGENPYNEQFF TGTGCCAGCAGCCAAGCGTCCGGGAGACGGGGAGGGGAGAACCCCTACAATGAGCAGTTCTTC
TRBJ2-3 NA TRBV9 13 NA CASSVALTDTQYF TGTGCCAGCAGCGTAGCCCTCACAGATACGCAGTATTTT
TRBJ1-5 NA TRBV19 14 NA CASSIEGRNQPQHF TGTGCCAGTAGTATAGAGGGGCGCAATCAGCCCCAGCATTTT
TRBJ2-7 NA TRBV10-2 16 NA CASSESPLFLIYEQYF TGCGCCAGCAGTGAGTCCCCACTGTTCCTTATCTACGAGCAGTACTTC
TRBJ1-6 NA TRBV9 12 NA CASSVTNSPLHF TGTGCCAGCAGCGTCACAAATTCACCCCTCCACTTT
TRBJ2-1 TRBD1 TRBV7-9 16 NA CASSVTGALLLGEQFF TGTGCCAGCAGCGTAACAGGGGCCCTGCTCCTCGGTGAGCAGTTCTTC
TRBJ2-1 TRBD2 TRBV19 17 NA CASSIGTSADSYNEQFF TGTGCCAGTAGTATCGGGACTAGCGCGGACTCCTACAATGAGCAGTTCTTC
TRBJ2-2 NA TRBV5-1 14 NA CASSFVLNTGELFF TGCGCCAGCAGCTTCGTCCTGAACACCGGGGAGCTGTTTTTT
TRBJ1-6 NA TRBV27 18 NA CASSLSRGPSSYNSPLHF TGTGCCAGCAGTTTAAGCCGAGGCCCGAGCTCCTATAATTCACCCCTCCACTTT
TRBJ2-3 TRBD2 TRBV19 17 once CASRGSTSGFRTDTQYF TGTGCGAGTCGGGGATCGACTAGCGGATTTAGGACAGATACGCAGTATTTT
TRBJ2-7 NA TRBV4-3 16 NA CASSQGTGYQPYEQYF TGCGCCAGCAGCCAAGGTACCGGGTACCAACCCTACGAGCAGTACTTC
TRBJ1-2 NA TRBV4-3 12 NA CASSQDRGGYTF TGCGCCAGCAGCCAAGATAGGGGTGGCTACACCTTC
TRBJ2-3 TRBD1 TRBV7-9 15 NA CASSSGTGGTDTQYF TGTGCCAGCAGCTCCGGGACAGGGGGCACAGATACGCAGTATTTT
TRBJ1-5 TRBD1 TRBV7-2 15 NA CASSSNGQGSQPQHF TGTGCCAGCAGCTCCAATGGACAGGGAAGTCAGCCCCAGCATTTT
TRBJ2-1 TRBD2 TRBV19 17 NA CASSMTSGAFLYNEQFF TGTGCCAGTAGTATGACTAGCGGAGCCTTCCTTTACAATGAGCAGTTCTTC